The entry that follows covers one TCR beta chain sequence. The V gene lost 0 bases and the J gene lost 3 bases, with 15 bases spanning the gap. Germline CDR1 reads SGHRS; CDR2 reads YFSETQ. CDR3 length: 16 amino acids. The entry originates in a study of blood T cell repertoires in COVID-19. Study context: Acute-phase and convalescent COVID-19 samples originated in the United States, Italy and Spain. From T cells, B-cell-depleted T cells, or PBMCs came the material, which was cDNA or gDNA.

As processed by the authors: Estimated nucleated cell counts came from reference gene primer amplification. The assay was immunoSEQ multiplex PCR, and TCRdb's table has in-frame clones only and misses some. That table supplies the V and J calls and clone size; D and trimming were determined from the DNA. This table holds 100,000 to 120,000 clones, approximately 67% found once. The sequencing input was peripheral blood. This receptor was obtained from an older woman with acute or convalescent COVID-19. This chain joins TRBV5-1 and TRBJ1-2; unclear D gene. The CDR3 is CASSLAAGGSDYGYTF. CDR3 nucleotide sequence: TGCGCCAGCAGCTTGGCGGCAGGAGGGTCGGACTATGGCTACACCTTC.